This section outlines one T cell receptor (beta chain) sequence together with its context. Its specificity is unknown. This sample is drawn from a study of T cell responses to AZD1222 COVID-19 vaccine. Study results and caveats: White British ancestry dominated among donors, who included more females, and clonal diversity was possibly underestimated.

The data were produced by immunoSEQ multiplex PCR, yet TCRdb's version contains in-frame clones alone and is incomplete. The data show about 100,000 clones, approximately 89% seen once. V lost 6 bases, J lost 5 bases, and 1 base stayed unmatched. There are 12 residues in the CDR3. The germline V gene encodes CDR1 SQVTM and CDR2 ANQGSEA. Sequencing used peripheral blood, obtained on day 0 of MenACWY control vaccination. The receptor was derived from an adult in good health. The chain joins TRBV29-1 to TRBJ2-1; 10 bases map to TRBD1. For the CDR3, the DNA is TGCAGCGTCGGGACAGGGGACAATGAGCAGTTCTTC. It is translated as CSVGTGDNEQFF.